This T cell receptor beta chain was documented in a study of read filtering for tumor transcriptome and immune sequencing. Turning to the study itself: Revised staging placed 8 or 9 patients in R-ISS I, 15 to 20 in II, more than five in III. Whole-transcriptome libraries were prepared after DNase treatment. The study's findings and limits: This fraction held mixed bone marrow immune cells after CD138-negative sorting.

This clonotype has a count of ten or more. Its antigen remains unknown. The library was built from around 0.4 ug RNA with molecular barcoded adaptors for alpha/delta and beta/gamma chains. TCRdb independently ran MiXCR on the reads; one entry per CDR3 protein. This sample has 35,000 to 50,000 distinct CDR3 sequences, with about 13% found just once. CDR1 and CDR2 (germline): MNHEY, SMNVEV (reference sequence). V was cut by 0 bases and J by 7 bases, with 4 bases left in between. The CDR3 covers 12 residues. The V gene is TRBV27, the J gene TRBJ2-1; no clear D gene. The source material was a population of CD138-negative cells sorted from bone marrow. The clonotype was recovered from a donor at least 40 years old with multiple myeloma. The DNA for the CDR3 is TGTGCCAGCAGTTTATCTAGAAATGAGCAGTTCTTC. Translated: CASSLSRNEQFF.